These 4 T cell receptor beta chains were sequenced from one sample in a study of chemoradiotherapy in HPV16-positive cancers (dated by TCRdb to about 2022). Libraries were made using the immunoSEQ multiplex PCR assay. TCRdb's version of the immuneACCESS table is confined to in-frame rearrangements and falls short of the full clone set. An unresolved V gene accounts for under half of the shortfall where checked; the remainder is of unknown origin. This sample has 4,000 to 5,000 clones in its table, and 75% to 90% of those were observed once. The ten most abundant clones make up approximately 2.4% of the sample. The sequencing here drew on tumor tissue, taken from a patient who underwent chemoradiotherapy. Receptors originate from a human donor with HPV-associated anogenital cancer.

The chain is built from TRBV15 and TRBJ1-1; D remains ambiguous. The germline V and J ends were trimmed by 3 bases and 1 base, with 3 bases remaining between them. The CDR3 is made up of 12 amino acids. Germline-derived CDR1 and CDR2 are LNHNV and YYDKDF (reference sequence). CDR3 coding DNA: TGTGCCACCAGCAGGGAGAACACTGAAGCTTTCTTT. It encodes CATSRENTEAFF.

This rearrangement joins TRBV19 to TRBJ2-3; TRBD2 aligns across 14 bases. Germline CDR1 reads LNHDA; CDR2 reads SQIVND (reference sequence). The CDR3 is 19 residues long. The V gene end was trimmed by 4 bases and the J gene end by 1 base; junction bases not matched to a gene: 10. CDR3 region: CASSTTGLAGVGGTDTQYF. The CDR3 nucleotides are TGTGCCAGTAGTACCACGGGACTAGCGGGAGTCGGGGGCACAGATACGCAGTATTTT.

This chain connects TRBV11-3 to TRBJ1-1, with D hard to call. V lost 0 bases and J lost 7, with 6 bases in between. This CDR3 region has 12 residues. The germline V gene encodes CDR1 SGHNT and CDR2 YENEEA. The CDR3 region has the DNA TGTGCCAGCAGCTTAGATCGCGGTGAAGCTTTCTTT. Protein: CASSLDRGEAFF.

The genes are TRBV27 and TRBJ2-1; TRBD2 aligns across 7 bases. Germline V gene sequence: CDR1 MNHEY, CDR2 SMNVEV (reference sequence). The CDR3 loop spans 14 amino acids. V gave up 9 bases and J gave up 8 bases; unmatched junction bases: 13. The CDR3 nucleotides are TGTGCCAGTTATGGACTAGGCACTCCCGATGAGCAGTTCTTC. It translates to CASYGLGTPDEQFF.